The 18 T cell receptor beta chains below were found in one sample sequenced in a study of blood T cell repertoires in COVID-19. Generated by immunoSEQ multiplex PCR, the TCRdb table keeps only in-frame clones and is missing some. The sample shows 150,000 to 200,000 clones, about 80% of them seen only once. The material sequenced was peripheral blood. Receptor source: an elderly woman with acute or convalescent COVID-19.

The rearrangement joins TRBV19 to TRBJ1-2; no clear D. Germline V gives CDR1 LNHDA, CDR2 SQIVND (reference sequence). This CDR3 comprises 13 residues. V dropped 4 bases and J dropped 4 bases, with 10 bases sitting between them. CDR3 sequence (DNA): TGTGCCAGTAGTAGTCCGGGGATCTATGGCTACACCTTC. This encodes CASSSPGIYGYTF.

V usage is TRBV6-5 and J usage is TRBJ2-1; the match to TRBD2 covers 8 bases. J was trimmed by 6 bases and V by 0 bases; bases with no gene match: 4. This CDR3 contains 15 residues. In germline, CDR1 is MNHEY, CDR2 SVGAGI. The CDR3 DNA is TGTGCCAGCAGTTACTCTGGACTAGCAATCAATGAGCAGTTCTTC. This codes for CASSYSGLAINEQFF.

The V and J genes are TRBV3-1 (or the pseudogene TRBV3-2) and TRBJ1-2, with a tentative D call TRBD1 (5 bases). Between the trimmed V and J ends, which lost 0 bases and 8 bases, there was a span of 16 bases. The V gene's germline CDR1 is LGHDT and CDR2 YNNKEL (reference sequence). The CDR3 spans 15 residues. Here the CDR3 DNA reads TGTGCCAGCAGCCAAGATGGGAGGGGATTGGAAGGCTACACCTTC. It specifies CASSQDGRGLEGYTF.

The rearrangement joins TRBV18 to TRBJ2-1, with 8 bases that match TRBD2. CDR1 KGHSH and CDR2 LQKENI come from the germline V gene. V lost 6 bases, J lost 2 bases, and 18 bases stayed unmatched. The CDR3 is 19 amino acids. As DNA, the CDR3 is TGTGCCAGCTCCCCCAGGTATAGGGAAGCGGGGGTCACCTACAATGAGCAGTTCTTC. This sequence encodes CASSPRYREAGVTYNEQFF.

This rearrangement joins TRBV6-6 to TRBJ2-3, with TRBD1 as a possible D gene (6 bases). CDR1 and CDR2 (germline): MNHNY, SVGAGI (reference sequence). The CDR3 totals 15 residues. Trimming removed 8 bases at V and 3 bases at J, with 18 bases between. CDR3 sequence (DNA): TGTGCCAGCCTTAAATGGGGGCTAGTTACAGATACGCAGTATTTT. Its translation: CASLKWGLVTDTQYF.

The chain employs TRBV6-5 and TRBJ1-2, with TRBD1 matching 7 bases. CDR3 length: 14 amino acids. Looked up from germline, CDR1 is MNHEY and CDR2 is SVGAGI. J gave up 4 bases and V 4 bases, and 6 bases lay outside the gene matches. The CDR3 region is CASSFDRESYGYTF. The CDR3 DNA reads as TGTGCCAGCAGTTTTGACAGGGAGAGCTATGGCTACACCTTC.

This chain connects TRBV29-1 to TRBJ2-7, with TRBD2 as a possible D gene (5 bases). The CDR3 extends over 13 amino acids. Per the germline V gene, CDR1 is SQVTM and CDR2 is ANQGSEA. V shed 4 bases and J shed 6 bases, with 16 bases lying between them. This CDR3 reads CSVAASTYREQYF. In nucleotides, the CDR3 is TGCAGCGTTGCCGCTAGCACCTACCGCGAGCAGTACTTC.

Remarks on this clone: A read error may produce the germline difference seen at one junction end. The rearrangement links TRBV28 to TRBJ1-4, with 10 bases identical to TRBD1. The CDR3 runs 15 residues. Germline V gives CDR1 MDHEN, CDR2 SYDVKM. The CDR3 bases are TGTGCCAGCAGTACCCGGACAGGGGGAAATGAAAGACTGTTTTTT. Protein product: CASSTRTGGNERLFF.

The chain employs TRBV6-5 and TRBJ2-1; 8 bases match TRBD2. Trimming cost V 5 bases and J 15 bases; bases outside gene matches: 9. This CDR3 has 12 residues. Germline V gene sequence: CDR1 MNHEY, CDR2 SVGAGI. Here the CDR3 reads CASSTLGRGAFF. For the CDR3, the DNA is TGTGCCAGCAGTACCCTGGGGCGGGGGGCGTTCTTC.

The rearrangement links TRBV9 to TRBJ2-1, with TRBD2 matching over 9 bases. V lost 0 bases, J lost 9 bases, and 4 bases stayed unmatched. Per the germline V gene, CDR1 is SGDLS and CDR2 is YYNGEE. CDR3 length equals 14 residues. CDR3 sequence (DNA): TGTGCCAGCAGCGTAGGGGCTAGCGGGACTGAGCAGTTCTTC. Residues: CASSVGASGTEQFF.

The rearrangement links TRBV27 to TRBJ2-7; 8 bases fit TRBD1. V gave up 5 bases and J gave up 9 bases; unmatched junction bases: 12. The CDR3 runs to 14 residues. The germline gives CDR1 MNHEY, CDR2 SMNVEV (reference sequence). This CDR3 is CASSQGTGGARQYF. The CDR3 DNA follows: TGTGCCAGCAGTCAAGGTACAGGGGGAGCTAGGCAGTACTTC.

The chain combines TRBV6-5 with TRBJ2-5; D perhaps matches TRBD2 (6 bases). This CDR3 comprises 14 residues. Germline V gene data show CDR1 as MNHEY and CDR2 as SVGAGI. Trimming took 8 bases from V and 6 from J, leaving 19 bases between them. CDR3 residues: CASLSAGLPKTQYF. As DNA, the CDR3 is TGTGCCAGCTTATCGGCGGGACTTCCGAAGACCCAGTACTTC.

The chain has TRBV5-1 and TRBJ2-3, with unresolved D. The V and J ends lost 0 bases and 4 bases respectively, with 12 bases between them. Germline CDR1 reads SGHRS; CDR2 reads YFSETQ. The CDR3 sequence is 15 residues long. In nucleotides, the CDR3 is TGCGCCAGCAGCTTGGGATCCGATTGGCCAGATACGCAGTATTTT. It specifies CASSLGSDWPDTQYF. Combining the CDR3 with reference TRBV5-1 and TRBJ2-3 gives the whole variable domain KAGVTQTPRYLIKTRGQQVTLSCSPISGHRSVSWYQQTPGQGLQFLFEYFSETQRNKGNFPGRFSGRQFSNSRSEMNVSTLELGDSALYLCASSLGSDWPDTQYFGPGTRLTVL.

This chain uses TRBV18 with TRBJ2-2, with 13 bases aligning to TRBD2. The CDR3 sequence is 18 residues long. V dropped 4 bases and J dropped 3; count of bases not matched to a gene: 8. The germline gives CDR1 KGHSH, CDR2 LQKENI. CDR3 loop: CASSLKTSGRTYTGELFF. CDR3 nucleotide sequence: TGTGCCAGCTCACTTAAGACTAGCGGGAGGACTTACACCGGGGAGCTGTTTTTT. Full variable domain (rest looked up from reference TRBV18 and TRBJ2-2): NAGVMQNPRHLVRRRGQEARLRCSPMKGHSHVYWYRQLPEEGLKFMVYLQKENIIDESGMPKERFSAEFPKEGPSILRIQQVVRGDSAAYFCASSLKTSGRTYTGELFFGEGSRLTVL.

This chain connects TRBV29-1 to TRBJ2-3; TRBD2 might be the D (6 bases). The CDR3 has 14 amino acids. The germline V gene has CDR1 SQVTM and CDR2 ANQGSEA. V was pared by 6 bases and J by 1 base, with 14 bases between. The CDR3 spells CSVLIGGRTDTQYF. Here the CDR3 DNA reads TGCAGCGTCCTTATCGGAGGGCGCACAGATACGCAGTATTTT.

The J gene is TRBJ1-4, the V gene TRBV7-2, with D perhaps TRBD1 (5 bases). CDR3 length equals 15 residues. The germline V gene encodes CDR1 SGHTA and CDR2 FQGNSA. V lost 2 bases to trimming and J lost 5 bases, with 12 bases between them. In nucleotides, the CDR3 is TGTGCCAGCAGCTTACAGGGCAGCCACAATGAAAAACTGTTTTTT. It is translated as CASSLQGSHNEKLFF.

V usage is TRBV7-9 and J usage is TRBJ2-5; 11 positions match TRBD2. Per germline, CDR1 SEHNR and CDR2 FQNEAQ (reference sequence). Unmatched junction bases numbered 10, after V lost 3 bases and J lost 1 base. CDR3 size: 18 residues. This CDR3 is CASSFPLRLAGTQETQYF. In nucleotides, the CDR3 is TGTGCCAGCAGCTTTCCCCTTCGACTAGCGGGGACCCAAGAGACCCAGTACTTC.

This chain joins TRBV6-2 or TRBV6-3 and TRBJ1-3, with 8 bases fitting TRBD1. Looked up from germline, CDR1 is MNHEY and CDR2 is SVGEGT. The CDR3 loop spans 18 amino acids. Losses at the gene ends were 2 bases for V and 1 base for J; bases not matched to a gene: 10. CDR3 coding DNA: TGTGCCAGCAGTTACATGCCCGGGACAGGCGAATCTGGAAACACCATATATTTT. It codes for CASSYMPGTGESGNTIYF.